These 14 T cell receptor beta chains came from one sample sequenced in a study of T cell responses to AZD1222 COVID-19 vaccine. The repertoire was sequenced with immunoSEQ multiplex PCR; TCRdb's copy has only in-frame clones and lacks some. Here the sample spans around 77,000 clones, 86% being singletons. The sample in question was peripheral blood, obtained on day 0 of AZD1222 vaccination. The source of these receptors is an adult in good health.

This clone came up once. The J gene is TRBJ1-2, the V gene TRBV28; D remains unclear. The CDR3 loop spans 12 amino acids. Trimming left V 7 bases short and J 10 bases short, with 16 bases between. Germline V gene data show CDR1 as MDHEN and CDR2 as SYDVKM. In nucleotides, the CDR3 is TGTGCCAGCAACCGGCTTCCTGACGTCTACACCTTC. Translating gives CASNRLPDVYTF.

In regard to this clone: Other DNA sequences of this sample code for an identical CDR3. The chain is built from TRBV5-1 and TRBJ2-2; D perhaps matches TRBD1 (6 bases). The V and J ends lost 4 bases and 0 bases respectively, with 13 bases between them. Germline V gene sequence: CDR1 SGHRS, CDR2 YFSETQ. This CDR3 spans 16 amino acids. CDR3 residues: CASSPGAGANTGELFF. The CDR3 nucleotides are TGCGCCAGCAGCCCCGGCGCAGGGGCGAACACCGGGGAGCTGTTTTTT.

The chain is built from TRBV2 and TRBJ2-7; D is possibly TRBD2 (5 bases). Germline CDR1 is SNHLY and CDR2 is FYNNEI. V was clipped by 6 bases and J by 0 bases, with 12 bases between them. The CDR3 runs to 14 residues. The CDR3 spells CASRVGLASYEQYF. The DNA for the CDR3 is TGTGCCAGCAGGGTTGGACTTGCCTCCTACGAGCAGTACTTC.

The rearrangement links TRBV28 to TRBJ1-2; D is uncertain. Germline V gene data show CDR1 as MDHEN and CDR2 as SYDVKM. V lost 6 bases and J lost 4, with 6 bases in between. The CDR3 length is 11 residues. In DNA form, the CDR3 reads TGTGCCAGCAGGTCGATCTATGGCTACACCTTC. Residues: CASRSIYGYTF.

The chain combines TRBV6-6 with TRBJ2-4, with D unresolved. This CDR3 is 15 amino acids long. Germline V CDR1 and CDR2: MNHNY, SVGAGI (reference sequence). V lost 5 bases to trimming and J lost 0 bases, with 11 bases between them. The CDR3 protein is CASSNELLAKNIQYF. The CDR3 coding sequence is TGTGCCAGCAGTAACGAACTACTAGCCAAAAACATTCAGTACTTC.

The chain recombines TRBV7-2 with TRBJ1-1; D is perhaps TRBD1 (5 bases). This CDR3 is built from 15 residues. In germline, CDR1 is SGHTA, CDR2 FQGNSA. V lost 4 bases and J 1 base, leaving 13 bases between the germline ends. The CDR3 spells CASSWKGRENTEAFF. For the CDR3, the DNA is TGTGCCAGCAGCTGGAAGGGGCGGGAGAACACTGAAGCTTTCTTT.

This sequence joins TRBV30 and TRBJ1-2; TRBD1 might be the D (6 bases). The V gene lost 0 bases and the J gene lost 8 bases, with 13 bases spanning the gap. The CDR3 length is 13 residues. Germline CDR1 is GTSNPN and CDR2 is SVGIG (reference sequence). The CDR3 reads CAWSVSGGSGYTF. The CDR3 DNA is TGTGCCTGGAGTGTATCGGGGGGCTCGGGCTACACCTTC.

The chain couples TRBV4-3 to TRBJ1-5, with no clear D. Between the trimmed V and J ends, which lost 4 bases and 2 bases, there was a span of 12 bases. The CDR3 has 15 amino acids. Germline values: CDR1 LGHNA, CDR2 YSLEER. The CDR3 region is CASSPAVGGNQPQHF. In nucleotides, the CDR3 is TGCGCCAGCAGCCCAGCCGTCGGAGGCAATCAGCCCCAGCATTTT.

CDR3: CASSEGRLNEKLFF. DNA for the CDR3: TGCGCCAGCAGTGAGGGACGGCTTAATGAAAAACTGTTTTTT. The chain is built from TRBV5-1 and TRBJ1-4, with a weak D call TRBD1 (5 bases). This CDR3 contains 14 residues. The ends were cut back, 5 bases at V and 4 bases at J, with 12 bases in the middle. In germline, CDR1 is SGHRS, CDR2 YFSETQ.

V gene TRBV19 combines with J gene TRBJ2-2; D is undetermined. Germline CDR1 is LNHDA and CDR2 is SQIVND (reference sequence). V gave up 5 bases and J gave up 7 bases, with 8 bases separating them. This CDR3 region has 12 residues. The CDR3 is CASSSLIGELFF. The CDR3, as DNA: TGTGCCAGTAGTTCCTTGATCGGGGAGCTGTTTTTT.

This rearrangement joins TRBV7-9 to TRBJ1-4; no firm D call. Trimming took off 2 bases at V and 0 bases at J, with 10 bases between the two ends. Germline-derived CDR1 and CDR2 are SEHNR and FQNEAQ (reference sequence). The CDR3 is made up of 16 amino acids. The CDR3 nucleotides read TGTGCCAGCAGCTTATTTCATACTGCAACTAATGAAAAACTGTTTTTT. Protein product: CASSLFHTATNEKLFF.

The chain couples TRBV12-3 or TRBV12-4 to TRBJ1-1, with unresolved D. Trimming shortened V by 2 bases and J by 6 bases, and 10 bases separated the two germline ends. CDR3 length: 13 residues. The CDR3 coding sequence is TGTGCCAGCAGTTTAAAGGGAATCTCTGAAGCTTTCTTT. This gives the protein CASSLKGISEAFF.

The chain carries TRBV27 and TRBJ2-5, with TRBD1 matching over 7 bases. Unmatched junction bases numbered 11, after V lost 5 bases and J lost 5 bases. CDR1 and CDR2 (germline): MNHEY, SMNVEV (reference sequence). The CDR3 is 15 amino acids. The CDR3 coding sequence is TGTGCCAGCAGTAAACCGGGACAGTCTATGGAGACCCAGTACTTC. Its protein is CASSKPGQSMETQYF.

The V and J genes are TRBV3-1 (or the pseudogene TRBV3-2) and TRBJ2-5, with D tentatively TRBD1 or TRBD2 (5 bases each). V gave up 1 base and J gave up 1 base, with 7 bases separating them. Germline loops: CDR1 LGHDT, CDR2 YNNKEL (reference sequence). The CDR3 spans 14 residues. CDR3 bases: TGTGCCAGCAGCCAAGCGGGGCCCCAAGAGACCCAGTACTTC. Amino acids: CASSQAGPQETQYF.